A selection of T cell receptor beta chains follows, all from one sample in a study of Ad26.COV2.S vaccination and SARS-CoV-2 variants. This table comes from immunoSEQ multiplex PCR, and its TCRdb copy is limited to in-frame clones, with some not included. The sample includes 320,000 or so clones, approximately 87% of them seen just once. The source was peripheral blood, collected in a trial of Ad26.COV2.S vaccine versus placebo. These TCRs come from a person aged 18-60 years who received the Ad26.COV2.S COVID-19 vaccine or a placebo. CDR3s leave out the opening cysteine and the closing phenylalanine or tryptophan.

J gene	V gene	CDR3 protein
TRBJ2-2	TRBV7-3	ASSSTGGGPSNTGELF
TRBJ1-5	TRBV19	ASSISQYSNQPQH
TRBJ2-3	TRBV4-3	ASSQGEPPDTQY
TRBJ2-1	TRBV29-1	SVGGQTSGGSSYNEQF
TRBJ2-3	TRBV28	ASSRVADGTDTQY
TRBJ1-2	TRBV25-1	ASSVGTGGVSYT
TRBJ1-2	TRBV19	ASSPTRAGTANYGYT
TRBJ1-4	TRBV10-3	AISLGQPEKLF
TRBJ2-2	TRBV5-4	ASSSSEGPGELF
TRBJ2-2	TRBV5-1	ASQPWVNTGELF
TRBJ1-1	TRBV24-1	ATSDGGEAF
TRBJ1-2	TRBV6-6	ASGVRVYGYT
TRBJ2-2	TRBV6-5	ASSSSTGGTGELF
TRBJ2-3	TRBV14	ASSQDPTSPDTQY
TRBJ2-1	TRBV5-8	ASSHGLAGVWEQF
TRBJ1-1	TRBV7-3	ASSLKQGNTEAF
TRBJ1-4	TRBV24-1	ATEWRVTNEKLF
TRBJ2-3	TRBV3-1/TRBV3-2	ASSQGFRGPSTDTQY
TRBJ2-3	TRBV7-9	ASSPRDTQY
TRBJ2-7	TRBV10-3	AISDRKGDSYEQY
TRBJ2-3	TRBV6-2/TRBV6-3	ASSSGGATDTQY
TRBJ2-7	TRBV11-2	ASSTGQGDPYEQY